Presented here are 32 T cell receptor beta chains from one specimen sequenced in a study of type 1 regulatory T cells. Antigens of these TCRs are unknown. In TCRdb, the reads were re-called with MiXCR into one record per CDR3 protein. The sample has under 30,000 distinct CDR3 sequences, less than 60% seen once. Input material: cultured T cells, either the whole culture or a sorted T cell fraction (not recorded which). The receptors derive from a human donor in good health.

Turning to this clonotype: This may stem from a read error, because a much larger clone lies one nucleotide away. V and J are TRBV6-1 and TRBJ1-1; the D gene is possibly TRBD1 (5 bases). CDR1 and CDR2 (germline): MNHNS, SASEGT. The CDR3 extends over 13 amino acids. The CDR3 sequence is CVSRTPGFATAFF. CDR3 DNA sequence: TGTGTCAGCAGGACACCAGGGTTTGCAACAGCTTTCTTT.

DNA for the CDR3: TGTGCCAGCAACATCTGGGGTCGGCCACGGGGCAACTATGGCTACACCTTC. Protein product: CASNIWGRPRGNYGYTF. This chain uses TRBV6-2 or TRBV6-3 with TRBJ1-2, with D maybe TRBD1 (5 bases). V was shortened by 7 bases and J by 2 bases, with 23 bases between the two germline ends. The CDR3 is 17 amino acids. The germline gives CDR1 MNHEY, CDR2 SVGEGT.

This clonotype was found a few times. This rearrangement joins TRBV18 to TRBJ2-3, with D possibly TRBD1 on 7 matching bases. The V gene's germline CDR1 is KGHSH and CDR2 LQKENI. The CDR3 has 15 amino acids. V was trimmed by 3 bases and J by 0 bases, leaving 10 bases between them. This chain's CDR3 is CASSPRDSSTDTQYF. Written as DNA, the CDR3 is TGTGCCAGCTCACCGCGGGACAGTAGCACAGATACGCAGTATTTT. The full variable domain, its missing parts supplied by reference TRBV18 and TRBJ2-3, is NAGVMQNPRHLVRRRGQEARLRCSPMKGHSHVYWYRQLPEEGLKFMVYLQKENIIDESGMPKERFSAEFPKEGPSILRIQQVVRGDSAAYFCASSPRDSSTDTQYFGPGTRLTVL.

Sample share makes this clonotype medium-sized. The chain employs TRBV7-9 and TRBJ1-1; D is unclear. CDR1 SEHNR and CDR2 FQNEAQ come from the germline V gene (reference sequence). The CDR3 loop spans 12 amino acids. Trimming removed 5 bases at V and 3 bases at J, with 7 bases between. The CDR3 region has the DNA TGTGCCAGCAGCCGCGGGTACACTGAAGCTTTCTTT. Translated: CASSRGYTEAFF.

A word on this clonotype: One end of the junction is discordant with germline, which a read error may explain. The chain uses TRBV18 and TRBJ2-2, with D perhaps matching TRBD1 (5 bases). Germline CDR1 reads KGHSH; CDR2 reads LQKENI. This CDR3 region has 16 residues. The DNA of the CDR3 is TGTGCCAGCTCACCATGGCAGGCCCTGGACACCGAGGAGCTGTTTTTT. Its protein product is CASSPWQALDTEELFF.

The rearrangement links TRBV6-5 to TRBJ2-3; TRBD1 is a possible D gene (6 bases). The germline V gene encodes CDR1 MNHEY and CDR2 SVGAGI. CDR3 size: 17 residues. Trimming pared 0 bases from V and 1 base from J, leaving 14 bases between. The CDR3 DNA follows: TGTGCCAGCAGTTACTCGGGAAACAGGGTTGGCACAGATACGCAGTATTTT. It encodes CASSYSGNRVGTDTQYF.

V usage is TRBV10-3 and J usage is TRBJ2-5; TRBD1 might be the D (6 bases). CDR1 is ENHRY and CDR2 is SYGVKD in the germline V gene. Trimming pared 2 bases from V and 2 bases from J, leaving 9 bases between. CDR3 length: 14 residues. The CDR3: CAISETGLQETQYF. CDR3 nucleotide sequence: TGTGCCATCAGTGAGACAGGGCTACAAGAGACCCAGTACTTC.

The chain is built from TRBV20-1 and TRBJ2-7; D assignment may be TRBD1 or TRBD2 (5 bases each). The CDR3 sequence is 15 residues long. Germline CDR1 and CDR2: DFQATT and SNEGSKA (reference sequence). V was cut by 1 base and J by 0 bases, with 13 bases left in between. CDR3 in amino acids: CSARGDGAFSYEQYF. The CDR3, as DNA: TGCAGTGCTAGAGGCGACGGGGCCTTCTCCTACGAGCAGTACTTC.

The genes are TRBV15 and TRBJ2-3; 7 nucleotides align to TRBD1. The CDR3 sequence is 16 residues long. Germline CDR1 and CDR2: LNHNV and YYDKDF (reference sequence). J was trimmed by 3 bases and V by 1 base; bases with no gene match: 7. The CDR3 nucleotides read TGTGCCACCAGCAGAGGGGCAGGGGGATTGACAGATACGCAGTATTTT. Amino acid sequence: CATSRGAGGLTDTQYF.

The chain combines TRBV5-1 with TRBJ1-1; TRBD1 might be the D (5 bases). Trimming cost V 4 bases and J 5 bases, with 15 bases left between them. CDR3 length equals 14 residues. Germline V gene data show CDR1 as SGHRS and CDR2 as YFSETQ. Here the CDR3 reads CASSPFGGKTEAFF. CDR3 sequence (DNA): TGCGCCAGCAGCCCCTTCGGGGGTAAAACTGAAGCTTTCTTT.

Here the CDR3 DNA reads TGTGCCAGCAGTCTATTTTCGGGGGCGGTCTACGAGCAGTACTTC. Its translation: CASSLFSGAVYEQYF. V gene TRBV6-5 combines with J gene TRBJ2-7; D possibly uses TRBD1 or TRBD2 (6 bases each). This CDR3 has 15 amino acids. Trimming removed 5 bases at V and 3 bases at J, with 17 bases between. From germline, CDR1 is MNHEY and CDR2 SVGAGI.

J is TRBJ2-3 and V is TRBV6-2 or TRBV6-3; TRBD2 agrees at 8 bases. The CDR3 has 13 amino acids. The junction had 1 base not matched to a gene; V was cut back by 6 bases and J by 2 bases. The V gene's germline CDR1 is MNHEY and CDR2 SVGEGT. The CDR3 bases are TGTGCCAGCAGGCGGGGGGTCACAGATACGCAGTATTTT. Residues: CASRRGVTDTQYF.

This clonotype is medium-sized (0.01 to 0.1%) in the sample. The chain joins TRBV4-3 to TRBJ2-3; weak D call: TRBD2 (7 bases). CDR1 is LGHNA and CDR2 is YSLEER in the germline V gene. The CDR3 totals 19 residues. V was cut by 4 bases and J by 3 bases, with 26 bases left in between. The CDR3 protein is CASSRLDGGGGVLTDTQYF. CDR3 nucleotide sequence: TGCGCCAGCAGCCGCCTAGACGGGGGCGGGGGCGTCCTGACAGATACGCAGTATTTT.

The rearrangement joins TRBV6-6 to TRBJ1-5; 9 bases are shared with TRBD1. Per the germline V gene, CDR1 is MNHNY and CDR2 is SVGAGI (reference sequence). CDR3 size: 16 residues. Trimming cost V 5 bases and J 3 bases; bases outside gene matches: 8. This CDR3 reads CASSRTGTGNNQPQHF. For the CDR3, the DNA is TGTGCCAGCAGTCGAACCGGGACAGGGAACAATCAGCCCCAGCATTTT.

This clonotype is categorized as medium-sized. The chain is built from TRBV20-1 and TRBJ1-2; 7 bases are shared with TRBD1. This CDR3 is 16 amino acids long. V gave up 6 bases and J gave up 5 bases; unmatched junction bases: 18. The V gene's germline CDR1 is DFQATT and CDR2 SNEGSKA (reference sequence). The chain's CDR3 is CSAATATGRTGYGYTF. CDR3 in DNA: TGCAGTGCCGCCACCGCTACCGGAAGGACAGGTTATGGCTACACCTTC.

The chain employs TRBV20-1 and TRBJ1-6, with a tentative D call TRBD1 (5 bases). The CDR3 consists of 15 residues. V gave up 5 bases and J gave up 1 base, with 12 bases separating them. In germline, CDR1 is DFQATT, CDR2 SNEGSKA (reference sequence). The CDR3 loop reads CSAERGVSYNSPLHF. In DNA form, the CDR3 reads TGCAGTGCTGAGCGGGGGGTATCCTATAATTCACCCCTCCACTTT.

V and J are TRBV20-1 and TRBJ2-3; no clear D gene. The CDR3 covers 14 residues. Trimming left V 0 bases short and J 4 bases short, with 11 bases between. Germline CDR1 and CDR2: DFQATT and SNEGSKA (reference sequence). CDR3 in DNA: TGCAGTGCTAGAGATCCAGTGGTCGCAGATACGCAGTATTTT. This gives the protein CSARDPVVADTQYF.

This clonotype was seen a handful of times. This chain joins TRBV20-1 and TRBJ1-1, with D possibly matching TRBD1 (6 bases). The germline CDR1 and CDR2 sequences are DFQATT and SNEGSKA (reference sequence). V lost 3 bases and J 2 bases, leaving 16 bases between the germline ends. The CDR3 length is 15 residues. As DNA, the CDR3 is TGCAGTGCTAGTCGGGCAGGGGCCCTCAACACTGAAGCTTTCTTT. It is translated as CSASRAGALNTEAFF.

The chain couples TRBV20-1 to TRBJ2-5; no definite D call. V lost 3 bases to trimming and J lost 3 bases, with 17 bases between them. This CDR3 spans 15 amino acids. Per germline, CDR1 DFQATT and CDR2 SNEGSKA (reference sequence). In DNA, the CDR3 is TGCAGTGCTAGGGATTTTGCGAAACCAGAAGAGACCCAGTACTTC. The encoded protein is CSARDFAKPEETQYF.

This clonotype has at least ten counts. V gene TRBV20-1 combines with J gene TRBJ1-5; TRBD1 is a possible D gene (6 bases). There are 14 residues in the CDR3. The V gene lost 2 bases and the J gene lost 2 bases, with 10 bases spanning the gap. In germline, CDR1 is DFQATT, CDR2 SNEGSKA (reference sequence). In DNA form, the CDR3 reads TGCAGTGCTAGAAAACAGGGCGGCAATCAGCCCCAGCATTTT. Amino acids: CSARKQGGNQPQHF.

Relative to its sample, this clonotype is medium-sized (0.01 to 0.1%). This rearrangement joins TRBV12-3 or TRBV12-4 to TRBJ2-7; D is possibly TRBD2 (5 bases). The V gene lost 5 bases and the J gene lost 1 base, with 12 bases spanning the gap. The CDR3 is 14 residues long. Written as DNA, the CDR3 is TGTGCCAGCAGTGATGGACCGGGGTCCTACGAGCAGTACTTC. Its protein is CASSDGPGSYEQYF.

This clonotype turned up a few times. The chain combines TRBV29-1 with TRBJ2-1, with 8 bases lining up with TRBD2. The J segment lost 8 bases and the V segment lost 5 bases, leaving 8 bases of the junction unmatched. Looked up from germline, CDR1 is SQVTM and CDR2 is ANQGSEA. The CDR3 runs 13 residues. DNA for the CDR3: TGCAGCGTTCCCGCGGGGGGCATTCATGAGCAGTTCTTC. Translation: CSVPAGGIHEQFF.

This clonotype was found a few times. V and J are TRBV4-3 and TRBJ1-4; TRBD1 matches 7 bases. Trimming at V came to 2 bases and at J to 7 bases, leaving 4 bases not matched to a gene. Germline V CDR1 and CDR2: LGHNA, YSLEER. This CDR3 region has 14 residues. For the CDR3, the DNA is TGCGCCAGCAGCCAAAACTACAGGGGTGAAAAACTGTTTTTT. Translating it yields CASSQNYRGEKLFF.

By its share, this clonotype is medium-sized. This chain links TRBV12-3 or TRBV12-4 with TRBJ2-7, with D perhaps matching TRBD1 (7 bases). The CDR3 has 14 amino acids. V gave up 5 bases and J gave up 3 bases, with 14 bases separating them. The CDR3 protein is CASSQGGPGYEQYF. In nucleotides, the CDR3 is TGTGCCAGCAGTCAGGGGGGCCCTGGCTACGAGCAGTACTTC.

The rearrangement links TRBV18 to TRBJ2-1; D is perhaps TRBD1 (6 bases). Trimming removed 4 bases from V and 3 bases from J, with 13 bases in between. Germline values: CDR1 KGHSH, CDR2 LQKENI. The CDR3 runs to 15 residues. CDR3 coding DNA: TGTGCCAGCTCACTACAACAGGGCGACTACAATGAGCAGTTCTTC. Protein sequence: CASSLQQGDYNEQFF.

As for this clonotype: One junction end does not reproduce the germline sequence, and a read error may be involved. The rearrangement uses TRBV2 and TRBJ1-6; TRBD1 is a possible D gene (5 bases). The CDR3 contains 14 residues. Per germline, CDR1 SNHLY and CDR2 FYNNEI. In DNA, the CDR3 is TGTGCCAGCCGGAGGGGCTTCTATAATCCACCCCTCCACTTT. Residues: CASRRGFYNPPLHF.

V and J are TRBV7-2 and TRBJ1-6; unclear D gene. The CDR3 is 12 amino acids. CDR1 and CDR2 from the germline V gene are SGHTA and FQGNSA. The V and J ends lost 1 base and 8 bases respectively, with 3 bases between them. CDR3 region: CASSLVDSPLHF. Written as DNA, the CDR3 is TGTGCCAGCAGCTTAGTGGATTCACCCCTCCACTTT. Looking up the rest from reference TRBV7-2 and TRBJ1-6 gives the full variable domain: GAGVSQSPSNKVTEKGKDVELRCDPISGHTALYWYRQSLGQGLEFLIYFQGNSAPDKSGLPSDRFSAERTGGSVSTLTIQRTQQEDSAVYLCASSLVDSPLHFGNGTRLTVT.

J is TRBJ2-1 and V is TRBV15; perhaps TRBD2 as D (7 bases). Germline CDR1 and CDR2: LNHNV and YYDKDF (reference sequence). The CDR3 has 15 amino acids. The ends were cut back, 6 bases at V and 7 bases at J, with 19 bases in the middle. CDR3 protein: CATSDRGAVINEQFF. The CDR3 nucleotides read TGTGCCACCAGTGATCGGGGGGCCGTTATTAATGAGCAGTTCTTC.

In DNA form, the CDR3 reads TGTGCCAGCCGCAGAGGACACCTATACGAGCAGTACTTC. Translation: CASRRGHLYEQYF. V usage is TRBV6-5 and J usage is TRBJ2-7; tentative D call: TRBD1 (5 bases). V was cut by 8 bases and J by 4 bases, with 15 bases left in between. Germline values: CDR1 MNHEY, CDR2 SVGAGI. CDR3 length: 13 residues.

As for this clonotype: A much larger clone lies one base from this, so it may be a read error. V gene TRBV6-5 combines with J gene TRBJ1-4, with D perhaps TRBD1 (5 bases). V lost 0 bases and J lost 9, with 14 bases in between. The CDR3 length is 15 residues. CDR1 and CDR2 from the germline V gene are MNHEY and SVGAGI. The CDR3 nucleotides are TGTGCCAGCAGTTACTCTACCCAGGGAGGAAAAAAACTGTTTTTT. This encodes CASSYSTQGGKKLFF.

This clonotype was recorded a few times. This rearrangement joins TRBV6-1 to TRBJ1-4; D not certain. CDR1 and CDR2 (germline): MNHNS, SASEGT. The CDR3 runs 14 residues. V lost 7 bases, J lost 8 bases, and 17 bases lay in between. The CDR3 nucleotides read TGTGCCAGCACCATGAGAGATCAAGGGGAAAAACTGTTTTTT. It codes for CASTMRDQGEKLFF.

The CDR3 DNA reads as TGTGCCAGCAAGAGGGGGGCGAATGGCTATGGCTACACCTTC. Translation: CASKRGANGYGYTF. This chain links TRBV27 with TRBJ1-2; D might be TRBD1 (6 bases). The CDR3 runs to 14 residues. CDR1 is MNHEY, CDR2 SMNVEV, per germline (reference sequence). V lost 7 bases and J lost 4, with 16 bases in between.